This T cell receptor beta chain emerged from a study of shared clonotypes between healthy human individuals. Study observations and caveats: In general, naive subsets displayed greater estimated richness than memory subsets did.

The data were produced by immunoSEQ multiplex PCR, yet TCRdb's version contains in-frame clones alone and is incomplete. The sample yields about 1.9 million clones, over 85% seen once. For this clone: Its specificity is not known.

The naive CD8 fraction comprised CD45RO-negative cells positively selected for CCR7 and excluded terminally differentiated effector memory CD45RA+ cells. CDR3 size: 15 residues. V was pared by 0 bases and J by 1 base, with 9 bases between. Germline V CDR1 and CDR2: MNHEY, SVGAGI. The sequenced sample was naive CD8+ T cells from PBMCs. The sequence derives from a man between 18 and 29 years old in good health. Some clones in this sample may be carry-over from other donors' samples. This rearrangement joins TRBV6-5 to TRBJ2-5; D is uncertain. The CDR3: CASSYSDRLQETQYF. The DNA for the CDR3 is TGTGCCAGCAGTTACTCGGACCGCCTCCAAGAGACCCAGTACTTC.